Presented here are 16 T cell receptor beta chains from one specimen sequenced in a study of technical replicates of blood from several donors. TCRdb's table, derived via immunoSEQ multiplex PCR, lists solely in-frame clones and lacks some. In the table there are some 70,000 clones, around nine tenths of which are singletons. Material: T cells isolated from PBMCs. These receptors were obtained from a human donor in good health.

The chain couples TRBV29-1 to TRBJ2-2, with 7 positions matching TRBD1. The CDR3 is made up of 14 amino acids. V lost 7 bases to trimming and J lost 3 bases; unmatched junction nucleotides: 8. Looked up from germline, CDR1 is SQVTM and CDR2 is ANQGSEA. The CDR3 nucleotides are TGCAGCGCTACCGTCGGGACAGACACCGGGGAGCTGTTTTTT. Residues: CSATVGTDTGELFF.

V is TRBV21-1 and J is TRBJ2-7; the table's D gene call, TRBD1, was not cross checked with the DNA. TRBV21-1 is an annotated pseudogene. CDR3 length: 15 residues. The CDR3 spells CASSKALPDTYEQYF. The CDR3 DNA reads TGTGCCAGCAGCAAAGCGCTCCCAGACACCTACGAGCAGTACTTC.

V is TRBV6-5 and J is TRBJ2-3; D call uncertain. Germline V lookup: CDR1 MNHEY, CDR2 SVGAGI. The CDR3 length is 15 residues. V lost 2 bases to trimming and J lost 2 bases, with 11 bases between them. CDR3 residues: CASSYGSTHTDTQYF. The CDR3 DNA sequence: TGTGCCAGCAGTTACGGTTCTACTCACACAGATACGCAGTATTTT.

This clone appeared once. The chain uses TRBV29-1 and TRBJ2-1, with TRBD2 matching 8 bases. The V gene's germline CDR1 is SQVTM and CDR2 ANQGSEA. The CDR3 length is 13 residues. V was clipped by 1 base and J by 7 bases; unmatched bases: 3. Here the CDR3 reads CSVEAGGPNEQFF. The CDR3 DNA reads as TGCAGCGTTGAAGCGGGAGGGCCAAATGAGCAGTTCTTC.

For the CDR3, the DNA is TGCAGCGCCCCGAGGGCGGGGGGCTACACCTTC. Residues: CSAPRAGGYTF. This chain connects TRBV29-1 to TRBJ1-2; unclear D gene. The CDR3 consists of 11 residues. V lost 7 bases and J 8 bases, leaving 14 bases between the germline ends. Germline assignment: CDR1 SQVTM and CDR2 ANQGSEA.

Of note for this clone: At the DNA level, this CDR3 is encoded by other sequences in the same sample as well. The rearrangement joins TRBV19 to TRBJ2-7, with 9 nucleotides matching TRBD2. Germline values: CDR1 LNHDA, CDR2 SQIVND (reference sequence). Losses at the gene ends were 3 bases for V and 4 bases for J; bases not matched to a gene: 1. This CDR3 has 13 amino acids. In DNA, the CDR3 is TGTGCCAGTAGTATTAGCGGGAGTTACGAGCAGTACTTC. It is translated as CASSISGSYEQYF.

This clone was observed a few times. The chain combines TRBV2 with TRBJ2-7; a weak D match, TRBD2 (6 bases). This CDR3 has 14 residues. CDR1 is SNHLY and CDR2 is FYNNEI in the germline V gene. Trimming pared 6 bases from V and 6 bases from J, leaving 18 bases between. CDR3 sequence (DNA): TGTGCCAGCAGGCCGGGACTCCAAGTCAGCGAGCAGTACTTC. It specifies CASRPGLQVSEQYF.

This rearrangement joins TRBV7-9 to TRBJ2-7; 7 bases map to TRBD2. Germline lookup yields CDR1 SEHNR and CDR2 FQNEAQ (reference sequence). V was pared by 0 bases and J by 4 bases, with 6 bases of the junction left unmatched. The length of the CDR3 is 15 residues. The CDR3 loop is CASSLAGGERYEQYF. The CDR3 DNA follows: TGTGCCAGCAGCTTAGCTGGGGGGGAGCGGTACGAGCAGTACTTC. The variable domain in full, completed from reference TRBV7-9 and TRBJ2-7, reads DTGVSQNPRHKITKRGQNVTFRCDPISEHNRLYWYRQTLGQGPEFLTYFQNEAQLEKSRLLSDRFSAERPKGSFSTLEIQRTEQGDSAMYLCASSLAGGERYEQYFGPGTRLTVT.

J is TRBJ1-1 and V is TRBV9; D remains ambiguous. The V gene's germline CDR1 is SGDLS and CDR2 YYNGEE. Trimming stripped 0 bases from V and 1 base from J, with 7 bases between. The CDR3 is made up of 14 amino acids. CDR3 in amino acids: CASSVVTANTEAFF. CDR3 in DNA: TGTGCCAGCAGCGTAGTAACAGCGAACACTGAAGCTTTCTTT.

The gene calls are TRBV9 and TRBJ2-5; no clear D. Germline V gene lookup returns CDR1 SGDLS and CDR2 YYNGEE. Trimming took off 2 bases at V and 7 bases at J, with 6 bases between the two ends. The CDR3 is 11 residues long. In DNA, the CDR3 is TGTGCCAGCAGCGTTTCCGGGACCCAGTACTTC. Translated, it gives CASSVSGTQYF.

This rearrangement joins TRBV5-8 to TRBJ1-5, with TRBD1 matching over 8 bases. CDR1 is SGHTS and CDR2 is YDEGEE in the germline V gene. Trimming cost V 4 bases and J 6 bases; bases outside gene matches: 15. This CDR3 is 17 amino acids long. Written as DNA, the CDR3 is TGTGCCAGCAGCCCATCCAGACCGGACAGGGTGGTTCAGCCCCAGCATTTT. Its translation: CASSPSRPDRVVQPQHF.

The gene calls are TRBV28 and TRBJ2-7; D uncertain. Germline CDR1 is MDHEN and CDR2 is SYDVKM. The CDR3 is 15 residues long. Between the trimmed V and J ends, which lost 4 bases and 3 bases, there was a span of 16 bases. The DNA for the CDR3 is TGTGCCAGCAGTTCTCTGACATCTCTTAACTACGAGCAGTACTTC. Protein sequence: CASSSLTSLNYEQYF.

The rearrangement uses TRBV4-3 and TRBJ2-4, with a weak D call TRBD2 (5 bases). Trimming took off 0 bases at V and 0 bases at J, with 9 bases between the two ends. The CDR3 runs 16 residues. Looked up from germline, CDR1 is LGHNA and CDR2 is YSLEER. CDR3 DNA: TGCGCCAGCAGCCAAGATGAGGGATTAGCCAAAAACATTCAGTACTTC. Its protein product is CASSQDEGLAKNIQYF.

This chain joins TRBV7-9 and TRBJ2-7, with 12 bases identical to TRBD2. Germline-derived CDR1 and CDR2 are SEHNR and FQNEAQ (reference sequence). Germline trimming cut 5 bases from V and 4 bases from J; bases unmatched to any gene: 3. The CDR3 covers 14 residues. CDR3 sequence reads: CASSPTSGSYEQYF. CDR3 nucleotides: TGTGCCAGCAGCCCGACTAGCGGGAGTTACGAGCAGTACTTC.

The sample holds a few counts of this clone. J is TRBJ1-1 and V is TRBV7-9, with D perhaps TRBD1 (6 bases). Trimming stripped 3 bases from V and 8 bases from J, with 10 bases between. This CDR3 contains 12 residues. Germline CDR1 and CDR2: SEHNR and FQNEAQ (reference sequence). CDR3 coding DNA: TGTGCCAGCAGCTTCGGGACAAGGGAAGCTTTCTTT. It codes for CASSFGTREAFF.

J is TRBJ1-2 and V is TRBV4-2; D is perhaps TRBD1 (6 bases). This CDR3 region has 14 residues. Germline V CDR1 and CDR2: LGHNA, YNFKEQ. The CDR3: CASTPGDFNYGYTF. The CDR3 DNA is TGTGCAAGTACTCCAGGGGATTTCAACTATGGCTACACCTTC.